Listed below are T cell receptor beta chains from one sample, sequenced in a study of vaccination effects on CD4 cells after COVID-19. These TCRs' antigens remain unknown. Sequencing used immunoSEQ multiplex PCR; TCRdb keeps in-frame clones, though not all of them. The sample has some 50,000 clones; 67% are singletons. Material: CD4+ T cells from PBMCs cultured without peptide, obtained before COVID-19 vaccination. The receptors derive from a human donor who received a COVID-19 vaccine. CDR3s include the opening cysteine and the closing phenylalanine or tryptophan. The D gene is left open where the match is weak. A row's size may be missing; if present it is once, few, many or a size class.

CDR3aa	CDR3nt	v_gene	j_gene	d_gene	abundance
CASSLPSPIQYF	TGTGCCAGCAGTTTACCTAGTCCCATTCAGTACTTC	TRBV12-3/TRBV12-4	TRBJ2-4	-	few
CASSLDFNTGELFF	TGTGCCAGCAGCTTAGACTTTAATACCGGGGAGCTGTTTTTT	TRBV7-9	TRBJ2-2	-	few
CASSYVVAGALSYEQYF	TGCGCCAGCAGCTATGTGGTAGCGGGTGCTCTCTCCTACGAGCAGTACTTC	TRBV5-1	TRBJ2-7	TRBD2	-
CASSLQQETNEKLFF	TGTGCCAGCTCCCTCCAACAGGAGACAAATGAAAAACTGTTTTTT	TRBV18	TRBJ1-4	-	-
CASSSVGMTGFGGEQYF	TGTGCCAGCAGCTCCGTGGGTATGACAGGGTTTGGAGGCGAGCAGTACTTC	TRBV5-5	TRBJ2-7	TRBD1	-
CASSSSPGQGTNEQFF	TGTGCCAGCAGCTCGTCACCCGGACAGGGGACCAATGAGCAGTTCTTC	TRBV11-2	TRBJ2-1	TRBD1	-
CASSLGGAVGTEAFF	TGCGCCAGCAGCTTGGGTGGGGCAGTGGGCACTGAAGCTTTCTTT	TRBV5-1	TRBJ1-1	-	-
CASSYVTDTQYF	TGTGCCAGCAGCTATGTTACAGATACGCAGTATTTT	TRBV7-9	TRBJ2-3	-	few
CASSRTGATNEKLFF	TGTGCCAGCAGTCGGACAGGGGCAACTAATGAAAAACTGTTTTTT	TRBV5-4	TRBJ1-4	TRBD1	-
CASSLGRRSQETQYF	TGTGCCAGCAGCTTAGGAAGACGGAGCCAAGAGACCCAGTACTTC	TRBV7-2	TRBJ2-5	-	-
CASSHQGAGNTIYF	TGTGCCAGCAGCCATCAGGGCGCGGGAAACACCATATATTTT	TRBV3-1/TRBV3-2	TRBJ1-3	-	few
CATSPQRKRFETQYF	TGTGCCACCAGCCCCCAACGGAAGCGGTTTGAGACCCAGTACTTC	TRBV15	TRBJ2-5	-	once
CASSPRPGRGGFGNTIYF	TGTGCCAGCTCACCCCGTCCGGGCCGAGGAGGTTTTGGAAACACCATATATTTT	TRBV18	TRBJ1-3	-	-
CASSLGGVQETQYF	TGTGCCAGCAGCTTAGGCGGGGTCCAAGAGACCCAGTACTTC	TRBV7-2	TRBJ2-5	-	-
CASSQAGGLAYNEQFF	TGCGCCAGCAGCCAAGCAGGGGGCCTCGCCTACAATGAGCAGTTCTTC	TRBV4-1	TRBJ2-1	TRBD1	-
CASSVSGSHTEAFF	TGTGCCAGCAGCGTTAGTGGTAGTCACACTGAAGCTTTCTTT	TRBV9	TRBJ1-1	-	-
CASSLKGTTPYEQYF	TGTGCCAGCAGCTTAAAGGGTACCACCCCCTACGAGCAGTACTTC	TRBV5-4	TRBJ2-7	-	-
CASSSLKEGNYGYTF	TGTGCCAGCAGCTCTCTCAAGGAGGGCAACTATGGCTACACCTTC	TRBV7-9	TRBJ1-2	-	-
CATSDTRTAEAFF	TGTGCCACCAGTGATACTAGGACAGCAGAAGCTTTCTTT	TRBV24-1	TRBJ1-1	-	-
CASSAMGQAGTYGYTF	TGTGCCAGCAGTGCAATGGGACAGGCCGGTACCTATGGCTACACCTTC	TRBV2	TRBJ1-2	TRBD1	once
CASSSTGGGNQPQHF	TGCGCCAGCAGCTCCACAGGGGGAGGCAATCAGCCCCAGCATTTT	TRBV5-1	TRBJ1-5	TRBD1	-
CASGQGLNTEAFF	TGTGCCAGCGGCCAGGGGTTGAACACTGAAGCTTTCTTT	TRBV6-5	TRBJ1-1	-	few
CASSRWDSLATDTQYF	TGTGCCAGCAGCCGATGGGACTCCCTAGCCACAGATACGCAGTATTTT	TRBV3-1/TRBV3-2	TRBJ2-3	-	-
CASSLGARDEQFF	TGTGCCAGCAGCTTAGGTGCCAGGGATGAGCAGTTCTTC	TRBV7-9	TRBJ2-1	-	-
CASSVGNPGADTQYF	TGTGCCAGCAGCGTAGGAAATCCTGGAGCAGATACGCAGTATTTT	TRBV9	TRBJ2-3	-	-
CASSQDYGFAKNIQYF	TGCGCCAGCAGCCAAGATTATGGGTTCGCCAAAAACATTCAGTACTTC	TRBV4-3	TRBJ2-4	-	-
CASSRRFDVGVLEQFF	TGCGCCAGCAGTCGTAGGTTTGATGTTGGAGTTCTTGAGCAGTTCTTC	TRBV23-1	TRBJ2-1	-	once
CASSFQQGLNQPQHF	TGTGCCAGCAGTTTCCAACAGGGGTTAAATCAGCCCCAGCATTTT	TRBV6-5	TRBJ1-5	TRBD1	-
CASGLVTGPTSYEQYF	TGTGCTAGTGGTTTGGTAACAGGTCCTACATCCTACGAGCAGTACTTC	TRBV12-5	TRBJ2-7	-	-
CASTPDRGHEQYF	TGTGCCAGTACTCCGGACAGGGGCCACGAGCAGTACTTC	TRBV19	TRBJ2-7	TRBD1	-
CASRQGLETQYF	TGTGCCAGCAGACAGGGGTTGGAGACCCAGTACTTC	TRBV27	TRBJ2-5	TRBD1	few
CASSAYRGQETQYF	TGTGCCAGCAGCGCCTACAGGGGCCAAGAGACCCAGTACTTC	TRBV5-6	TRBJ2-5	TRBD1	once
CASTQAGGVPGETQYF	TGTGCCAGCACCCAAGCCGGCGGGGTGCCAGGAGAGACCCAGTACTTC	TRBV13	TRBJ2-5	-	once
CASRRTGAAEAFF	TGTGCCAGCAGACGAACAGGAGCGGCTGAAGCTTTCTTT	TRBV27	TRBJ1-1	-	-
CASRSAGRPDTQYF	TGTGCCAGCAGGTCCGCGGGGAGACCAGATACGCAGTATTTT	TRBV28	TRBJ2-3	-	-